The present entry profiles one TCR beta chain with its context. This specimen belongs to a study of cytomegalovirus exposure and HLA in healthy donors. The PCR had 60 Vbeta and 13 Jbeta primers. Here immunoSEQ multiplex PCR was the method, and the copy in TCRdb shows in-frame clones only, minus some. The repertoire holds more than 95,000 clones, with 70% to 80% as singletons. Sequencing was done on a sample of PBMCs. This receptor was obtained from a woman aged 45-65 years in good health and CMV-seropositive.

For the CDR3, the DNA is TGTGCCAGCAGCCAAGCCGGGACAAGGGGATACCTTAGGCCGATGAACACTGAAGCTTTCTTT. This gives the protein CASSQAGTRGYLRPMNTEAFF. The chain is built from TRBV14 and TRBJ1-1; a possible D gene is TRBD1 (6 bases). The CDR3 runs 21 residues. Deletions cut 1 base from V and 0 bases from J, with 27 bases between. Germline V gene lookup returns CDR1 SGHDN and CDR2 FVKESK. The full variable domain, its missing parts supplied by reference TRBV14 and TRBJ1-1, is EAGVTQFPSHSVIEKGQTVTLRCDPISGHDNLYWYRRVMGKEIKFLLHFVKESKQDESGMPNNRFLAERTGGTYSTLKVQPAELEDSGVYFCASSQAGTRGYLRPMNTEAFFGQGTRLTVV.